This T cell receptor beta chain was retrieved from a study of T-cell reconstitution after alpha-beta-depleted transplantation in children. This clonotype came up many times. The length of the CDR3 is 12 residues. V was clipped by 6 bases and J by 10 bases, with 16 bases between them. Germline V gene sequence: CDR1 SQVTM, CDR2 ANQGSEA. A library of TCRbeta sequences, prepared with unique molecular identifiers, was generated. TCRdb ran MiXCR on the PCR reads and lists one entry per CDR3 protein. The table shows a few hundred thousand distinct CDR3 sequences, with about 9.9% occurring only once. The gene calls are TRBV29-1 and TRBJ2-1, with D perhaps TRBD2 (5 bases). The clonotype comes from a male patient aged 2 to 9 who had a stem cell transplant for chronic granulomatous disease, so the T cells may come from the graft donor. Sequencing used peripheral blood, obtained 180 days after TCRalphabeta/CD19-depleted stem cell transplant. CDR3 loop: CSVHNRPGEQFF. In DNA form, the CDR3 reads TGCAGCGTCCACAATAGACCGGGGGAGCAGTTCTTC.